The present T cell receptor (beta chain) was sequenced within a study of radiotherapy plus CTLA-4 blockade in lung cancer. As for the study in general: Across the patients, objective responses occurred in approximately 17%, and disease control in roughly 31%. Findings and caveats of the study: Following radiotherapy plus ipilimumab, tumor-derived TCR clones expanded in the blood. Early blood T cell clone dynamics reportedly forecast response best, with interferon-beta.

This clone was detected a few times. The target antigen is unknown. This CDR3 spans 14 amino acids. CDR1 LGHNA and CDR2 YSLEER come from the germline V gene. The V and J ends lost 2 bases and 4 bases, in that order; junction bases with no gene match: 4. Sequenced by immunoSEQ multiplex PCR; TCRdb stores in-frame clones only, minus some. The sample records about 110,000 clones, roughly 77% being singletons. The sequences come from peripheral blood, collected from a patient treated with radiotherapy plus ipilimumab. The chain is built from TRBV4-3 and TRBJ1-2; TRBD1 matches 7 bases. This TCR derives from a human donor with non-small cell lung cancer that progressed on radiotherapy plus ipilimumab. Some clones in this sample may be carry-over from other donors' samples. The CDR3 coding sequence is TGCGCCAGCAGCCAACGGGACAGCGCCTATGGCTACACCTTC. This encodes CASSQRDSAYGYTF.